This T cell receptor beta chain is from a study of regulatory T cells in long-lasting Graves disease. Time point given: newly diagnosed GD, antithyroid drugs for less than 3 months. PBMC-derived RNA was used for the TCR library. The authors drew approximately 9 milliliters of peripheral blood into EDTA tubes. Building the TCR beta libraries relied on iRepertoire HTBI primers, and CDR3 regions underwent Arm-PCR. Study processing details: Across the samples, identification revealed just over 60 TRBV and more than 11 TRBJ segments. TCRdb analysed the multiplex PCR reads with MiXCR anew, one entry per CDR3 protein. TCRdb assigned the V and J calls; the authors' analysis was not used. There are roughly 320,000 distinct CDR3 sequences in the sample; about a sixth occur only once, and less than 35% lies in the top ten. Germline V gene sequence: CDR1 MDHEN, CDR2 SYDVKM. The CDR3 is 14 residues long. Trimming left V 2 bases short and J 4 bases short, with 9 bases between.

These same data were also listed under a study on T cells in Graves' hyperthyroidism and ophthalmopathy. This second study says: HTBI primers drove first-round RT-PCR of the TCR CDR3.

Sequenced material: peripheral blood mononuclear cells (PBMCs), taken at new diagnosis, from a patient treated with antithyroid drugs. The origin of this receptor is a man aged 40-50 years with Graves disease. The V gene is TRBV28, the J gene TRBJ1-3; D is ambiguous. This chain's CDR3 is CASSLGPLGNTIYF. In DNA form, the CDR3 reads TGTGCCAGCAGTTTAGGACCCTTGGGAAACACCATATATTTT.